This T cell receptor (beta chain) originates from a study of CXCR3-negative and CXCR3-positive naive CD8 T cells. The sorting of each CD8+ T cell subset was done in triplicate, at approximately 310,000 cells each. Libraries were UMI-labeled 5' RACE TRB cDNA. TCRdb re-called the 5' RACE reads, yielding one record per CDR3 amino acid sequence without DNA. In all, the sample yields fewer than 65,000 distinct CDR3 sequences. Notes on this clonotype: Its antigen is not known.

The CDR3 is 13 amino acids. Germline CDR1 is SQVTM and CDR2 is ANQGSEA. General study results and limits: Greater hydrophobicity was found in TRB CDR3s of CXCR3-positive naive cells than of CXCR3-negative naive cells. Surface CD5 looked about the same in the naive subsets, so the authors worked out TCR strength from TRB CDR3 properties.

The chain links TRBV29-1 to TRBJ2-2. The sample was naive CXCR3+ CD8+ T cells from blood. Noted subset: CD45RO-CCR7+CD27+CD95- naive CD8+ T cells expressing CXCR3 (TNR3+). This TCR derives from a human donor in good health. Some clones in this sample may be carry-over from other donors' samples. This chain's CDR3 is CSVEDPGTGELFF.